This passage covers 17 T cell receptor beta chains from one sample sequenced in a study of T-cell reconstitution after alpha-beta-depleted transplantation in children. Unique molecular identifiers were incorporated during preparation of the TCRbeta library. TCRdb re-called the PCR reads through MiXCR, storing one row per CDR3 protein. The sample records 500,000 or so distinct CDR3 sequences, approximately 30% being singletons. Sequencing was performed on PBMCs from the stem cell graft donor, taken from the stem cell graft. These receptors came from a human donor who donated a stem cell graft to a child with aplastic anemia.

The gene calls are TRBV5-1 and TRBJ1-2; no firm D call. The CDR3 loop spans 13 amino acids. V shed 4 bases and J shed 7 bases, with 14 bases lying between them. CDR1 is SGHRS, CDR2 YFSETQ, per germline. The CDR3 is CASSPGPDLGYTF. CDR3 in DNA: TGCGCCAGCAGCCCCGGCCCCGATCTTGGCTACACCTTC.

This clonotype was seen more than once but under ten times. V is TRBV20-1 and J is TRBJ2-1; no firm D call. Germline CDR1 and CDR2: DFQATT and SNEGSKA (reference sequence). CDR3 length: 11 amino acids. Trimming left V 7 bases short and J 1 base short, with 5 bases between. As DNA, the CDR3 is TGCAGTGAAAGTTCCTACAATGAGCAGTTCTTC. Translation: CSESSYNEQFF.

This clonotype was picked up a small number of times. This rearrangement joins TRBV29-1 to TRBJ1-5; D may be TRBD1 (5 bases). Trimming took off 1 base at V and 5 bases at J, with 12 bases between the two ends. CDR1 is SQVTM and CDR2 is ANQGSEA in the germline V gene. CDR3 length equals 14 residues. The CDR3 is CSVEGGGADQPQHF. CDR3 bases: TGCAGCGTTGAAGGCGGGGGTGCGGATCAGCCCCAGCATTTT. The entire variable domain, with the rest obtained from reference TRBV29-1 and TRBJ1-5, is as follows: SAVISQKPSRDICQRGTSLTIQCQVDSQVTMMFWYRQQPGQSLTLIATANQGSEATYESGFVIDKFPISRPNLTFSTLTVSNMSPEDSSIYLCSVEGGGADQPQHFGDGTRLSIL.

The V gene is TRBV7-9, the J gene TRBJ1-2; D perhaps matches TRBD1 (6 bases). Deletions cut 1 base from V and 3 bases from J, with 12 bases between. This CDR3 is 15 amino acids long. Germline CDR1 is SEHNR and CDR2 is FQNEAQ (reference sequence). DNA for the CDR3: TGTGCCAGCAGCTTAGAGACAGGATCCCACTATGGCTACACCTTC. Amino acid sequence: CASSLETGSHYGYTF.

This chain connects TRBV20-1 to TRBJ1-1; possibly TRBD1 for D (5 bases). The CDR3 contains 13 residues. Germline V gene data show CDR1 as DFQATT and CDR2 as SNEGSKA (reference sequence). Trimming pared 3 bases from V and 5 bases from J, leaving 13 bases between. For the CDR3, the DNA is TGCAGTGCTAGCCTCGGGGGGAGGACTGAAGCTTTCTTT. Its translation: CSASLGGRTEAFF.

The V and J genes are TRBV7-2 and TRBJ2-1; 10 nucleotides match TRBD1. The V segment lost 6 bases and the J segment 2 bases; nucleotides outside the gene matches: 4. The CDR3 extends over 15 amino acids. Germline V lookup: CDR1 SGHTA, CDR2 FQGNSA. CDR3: CASRLGQGTYNEQFF. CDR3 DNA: TGTGCCAGCAGGTTGGGACAGGGGACCTACAATGAGCAGTTCTTC.

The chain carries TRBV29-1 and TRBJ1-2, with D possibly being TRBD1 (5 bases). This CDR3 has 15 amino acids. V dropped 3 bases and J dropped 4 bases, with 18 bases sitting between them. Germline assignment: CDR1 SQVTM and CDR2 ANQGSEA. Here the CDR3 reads CSVDSGTTGIYGYTF. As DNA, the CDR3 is TGCAGCGTTGATTCAGGGACCACTGGGATCTATGGCTACACCTTC.

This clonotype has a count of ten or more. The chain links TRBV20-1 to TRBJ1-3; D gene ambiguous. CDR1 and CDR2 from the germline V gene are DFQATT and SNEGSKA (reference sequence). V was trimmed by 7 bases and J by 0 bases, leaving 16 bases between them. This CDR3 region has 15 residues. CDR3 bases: TGCAGTGTTCCCGTGGGCGCGAACTCTGGAAACACCATATATTTT. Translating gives CSVPVGANSGNTIYF.

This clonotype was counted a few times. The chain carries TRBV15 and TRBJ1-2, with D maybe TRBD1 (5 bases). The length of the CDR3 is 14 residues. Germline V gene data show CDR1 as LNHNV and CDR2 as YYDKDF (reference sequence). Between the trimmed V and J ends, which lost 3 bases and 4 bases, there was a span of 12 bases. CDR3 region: CATSRDPGGYGYTF. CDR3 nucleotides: TGTGCCACCAGCAGGGACCCGGGGGGCTATGGCTACACCTTC.

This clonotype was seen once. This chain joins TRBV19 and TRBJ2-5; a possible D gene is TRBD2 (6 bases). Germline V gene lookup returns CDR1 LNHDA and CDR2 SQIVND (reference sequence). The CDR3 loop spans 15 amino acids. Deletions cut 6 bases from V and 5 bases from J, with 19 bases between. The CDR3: CASSDSALALETQYF. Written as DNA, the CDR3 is TGTGCCAGTAGCGATTCGGCACTAGCTCTGGAGACCCAGTACTTC.

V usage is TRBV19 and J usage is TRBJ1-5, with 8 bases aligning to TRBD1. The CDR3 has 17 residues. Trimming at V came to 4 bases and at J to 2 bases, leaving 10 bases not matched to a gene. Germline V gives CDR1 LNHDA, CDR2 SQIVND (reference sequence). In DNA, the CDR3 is TGTGCCAGTAGTACGGGACAGGTGGGTTATGGCAATCAGCCCCAGCATTTT. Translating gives CASSTGQVGYGNQPQHF.

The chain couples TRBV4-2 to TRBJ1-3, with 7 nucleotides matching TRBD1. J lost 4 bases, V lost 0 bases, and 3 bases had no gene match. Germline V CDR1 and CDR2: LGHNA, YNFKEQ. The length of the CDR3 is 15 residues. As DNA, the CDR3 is TGTGCCAGCAGCCAAGAAAGGGGGCCGGGAAACACCATATATTTT. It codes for CASSQERGPGNTIYF.

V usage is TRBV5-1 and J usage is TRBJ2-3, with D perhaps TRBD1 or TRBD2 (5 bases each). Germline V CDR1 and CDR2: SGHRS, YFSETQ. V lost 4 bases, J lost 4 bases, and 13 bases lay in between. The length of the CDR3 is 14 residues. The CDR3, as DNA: TGCGCCAGCAGCCGAGGGGATTTGGCAGATACGCAGTATTTT. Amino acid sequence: CASSRGDLADTQYF.

The CDR3 loop reads CSVEEGAGGYTF. For the CDR3, the DNA is TGCAGCGTTGAAGAAGGGGCTGGGGGCTACACCTTC. The chain uses TRBV29-1 and TRBJ1-2; maybe TRBD1 (5 bases). Germline CDR1 SQVTM, CDR2 ANQGSEA. V was clipped by 0 bases and J by 8 bases, with 10 bases between them. This CDR3 is built from 12 residues.

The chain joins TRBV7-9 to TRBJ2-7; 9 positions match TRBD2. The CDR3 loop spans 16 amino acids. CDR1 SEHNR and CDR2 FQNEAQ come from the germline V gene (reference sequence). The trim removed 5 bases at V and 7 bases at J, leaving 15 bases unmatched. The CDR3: CASSPPHAGGSREQYF. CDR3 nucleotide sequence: TGTGCCAGCAGCCCCCCCCATGCGGGAGGGTCCCGAGAGCAGTACTTC.

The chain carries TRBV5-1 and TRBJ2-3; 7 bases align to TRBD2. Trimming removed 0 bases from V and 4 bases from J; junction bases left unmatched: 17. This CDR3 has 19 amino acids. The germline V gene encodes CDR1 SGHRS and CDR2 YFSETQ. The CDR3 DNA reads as TGCGCCAGCAGCTTGGTTTTTTGGCTGGGGCGGGAGAGCTCAGATACGCAGTATTTT. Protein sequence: CASSLVFWLGRESSDTQYF. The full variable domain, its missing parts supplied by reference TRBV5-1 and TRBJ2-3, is KAGVTQTPRYLIKTRGQQVTLSCSPISGHRSVSWYQQTPGQGLQFLFEYFSETQRNKGNFPGRFSGRQFSNSRSEMNVSTLELGDSALYLCASSLVFWLGRESSDTQYFGPGTRLTVL.

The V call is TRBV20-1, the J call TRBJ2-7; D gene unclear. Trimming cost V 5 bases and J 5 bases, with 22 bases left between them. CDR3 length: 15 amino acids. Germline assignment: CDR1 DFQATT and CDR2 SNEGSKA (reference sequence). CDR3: CSAASYLVSLNEQYF. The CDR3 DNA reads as TGCAGTGCTGCCAGCTATCTAGTCTCCTTAAACGAGCAGTACTTC.